A single sample gave rise to the 16 T cell receptor beta chains below, sequenced in a study of blood T cell repertoires in COVID-19. TCRdb's table, derived via immunoSEQ multiplex PCR, lists solely in-frame clones and lacks some. The profile covers about 220,000 clones, with roughly 88% appearing a single time and about 4% taken by the ten largest. Sequencing was performed on PBMCs or T cells enriched from blood (not recorded which). These TCRs come from a woman between 40 and 55 years old with acute COVID-19.

This clone has just one count. This chain links TRBV14 with TRBJ1-2; D call uncertain. There are 12 residues in the CDR3. V gave up 3 bases and J gave up 8 bases, with 10 bases separating them. Germline CDR1 SGHDN, CDR2 FVKESK. CDR3 sequence (DNA): TGTGCCAGCAGCCAGGCTATGCGGGGCTACACCTTC. This gives the protein CASSQAMRGYTF.

The chain has TRBV4-3 and TRBJ1-2, with 7 bases lining up with TRBD1. CDR3 length equals 15 residues. Germline-derived CDR1 and CDR2 are LGHNA and YSLEER. Germline trimming cut 1 base from V and 6 bases from J; bases unmatched to any gene: 8. The CDR3 here is CASSQVENRGDGYTF. CDR3 coding DNA: TGCGCCAGCAGCCAAGTCGAGAACAGGGGTGATGGCTACACCTTC.

Here the CDR3 DNA reads TGTGCCTGGTCCGGACTCTACAATGAGCAGTTCTTC. It codes for CAWSGLYNEQFF. The chain links TRBV30 to TRBJ2-1, with D maybe TRBD2 (5 bases). The germline V gene has CDR1 GTSNPN and CDR2 SVGIG (reference sequence). Trimming took off 5 bases at V and 3 bases at J, with 8 bases between the two ends. CDR3 size: 12 residues.

The genes are TRBV3-1 (or the pseudogene TRBV3-2) and TRBJ1-2, with no clear D. Germline V gene data show CDR1 as LGHDT and CDR2 as YNNKEL (reference sequence). This CDR3 comprises 16 residues. Trimming stripped 3 bases from V and 6 bases from J, with 20 bases between. The CDR3 region is CASSHAAAGGGHGYTF. CDR3 nucleotide sequence: TGTGCCAGCAGCCATGCGGCAGCAGGAGGAGGACATGGCTACACCTTC.

The V gene is TRBV6-1, the J gene TRBJ1-5; D may be TRBD1 (6 bases). Trimming removed 1 base at V and 0 bases at J, with 13 bases between. CDR3 length equals 17 residues. Germline V gene lookup returns CDR1 MNHNS and CDR2 SASEGT. CDR3 loop: CASSEGTRGNSNQPQHF. The CDR3 DNA reads as TGTGCCAGCAGTGAAGGAACCAGGGGAAATAGCAATCAGCCCCAGCATTTT.

The CDR3 coding sequence is TGCGCCAGCAGACAATTACAGGGTTTAGCAGATACGCAGTATTTT. It yields the protein CASRQLQGLADTQYF. The chain employs TRBV5-1 and TRBJ2-3; tentative D call: TRBD1 (6 bases). The CDR3 runs to 15 residues. V lost 5 bases and J 4 bases, leaving 17 bases between the germline ends. Germline CDR1 and CDR2: SGHRS and YFSETQ.

The CDR3 loop is CASSPGQNTGELFF. The CDR3 nucleotides read TGCGCCAGCAGCCCGGGACAGAACACCGGGGAGCTGTTTTTT. The chain is built from TRBV5-1 and TRBJ2-2, with a weak D call TRBD1 (6 bases). Trimming cost V 4 bases and J 1 base, with 8 bases left between them. Germline V gene sequence: CDR1 SGHRS, CDR2 YFSETQ. The CDR3 is 14 amino acids.

The CDR3 here is CASSLDGGGNTIYF. For the CDR3, the DNA is TGTGCCAGCAGCTTAGATGGGGGGGGAAACACCATATATTTT. J is TRBJ1-3 and V is TRBV7-2, with D possibly being TRBD1 (5 bases). Looked up from germline, CDR1 is SGHTA and CDR2 is FQGNSA. This CDR3 contains 14 residues. The ends were cut back, 1 base at V and 4 bases at J, with 8 bases in the middle.

The chain recombines TRBV14 with TRBJ1-2, with TRBD1 as a possible D gene (6 bases). This CDR3 has 15 residues. Germline V gene data show CDR1 as SGHDN and CDR2 as FVKESK. Trimming shortened V by 0 bases and J by 4 bases, and 12 bases separated the two germline ends. The CDR3 here is CASSQDFRGAYGYTF. The CDR3 DNA reads TGTGCCAGCAGCCAAGATTTCCGGGGGGCCTATGGCTACACCTTC.

This chain links TRBV27 with TRBJ1-5, with 9 bases fitting TRBD1. Per the germline V gene, CDR1 is MNHEY and CDR2 is SMNVEV (reference sequence). The CDR3 is 14 amino acids. The ends lost 3 bases at V and 6 bases at J; junction bases unmatched: 3. CDR3 DNA sequence: TGTGCCAGCAGTTTTCAGACAGGGGGTCAGCCCCAGCATTTT. Translated, it gives CASSFQTGGQPQHF.

In this sample, this clone turned up once. V usage is TRBV21-1 and J usage is TRBJ1-2. TRBV21-1 is given as a pseudogene. This CDR3 spans 17 amino acids. DNA of the CDR3: TGTGCCAGCAGCAAAGCCGGGGGAGAGAGAATGAACTATGGCTACACCTTC. Amino acid sequence: CASSKAGGERMNYGYTF.

This chain links TRBV6-6 with TRBJ1-5; 7 nucleotides line up with TRBD1. CDR1 is MNHNY, CDR2 SVGAGI, per germline (reference sequence). Trimming cost V 5 bases and J 0 bases; bases outside gene matches: 7. CDR3 length: 16 residues. CDR3 protein: CASSRQGRYSNQPQHF. CDR3 sequence (DNA): TGTGCCAGCAGTCGACAGGGCCGGTATAGCAATCAGCCCCAGCATTTT.

The rearrangement joins TRBV19 to TRBJ1-2; D possibly corresponds to TRBD1 (6 bases). Germline CDR1 and CDR2: LNHDA and SQIVND (reference sequence). The CDR3 extends over 15 amino acids. Trimming shortened V by 7 bases and J by 2 bases, and 17 bases separated the two germline ends. Written as DNA, the CDR3 is TGTGCCAGTACCCACCTGGGGGCAGTCAACTATGGCTACACCTTC. Its protein is CASTHLGAVNYGYTF.

The V and J genes are TRBV6-6 and TRBJ2-3, with TRBD2 identical over 11 bases. This CDR3 is 14 amino acids long. Unmatched junction bases numbered 2, after V lost 8 bases and J lost 1 base. Germline CDR1 is MNHNY and CDR2 is SVGAGI (reference sequence). This chain's CDR3 is CASSTSGGTDTQYF. In DNA, the CDR3 is TGTGCCAGCTCGACTAGCGGGGGCACAGATACGCAGTATTTT.

The chain joins TRBV6-1 to TRBJ1-4; D is unresolved. Germline lookup yields CDR1 MNHNS and CDR2 SASEGT. Trimming left V 0 bases short and J 15 bases short, with 17 bases between. CDR3 length: 14 residues. CDR3 nucleotides: TGTGCCAGCAGTGAAGCAGGGAGCGGCCTGGTGGTGTTTTTT. This codes for CASSEAGSGLVVFF.

The chain is built from TRBV27 and TRBJ1-2, with TRBD1 identical over 7 bases. Trimming removed 5 bases from V and 2 bases from J; junction bases left unmatched: 5. CDR1 MNHEY and CDR2 SMNVEV come from the germline V gene (reference sequence). The CDR3 runs to 14 residues. The CDR3 DNA is TGTGCCAGCAGTCAGCAGACAGGGAACTATGGCTACACCTTC. Translating gives CASSQQTGNYGYTF.